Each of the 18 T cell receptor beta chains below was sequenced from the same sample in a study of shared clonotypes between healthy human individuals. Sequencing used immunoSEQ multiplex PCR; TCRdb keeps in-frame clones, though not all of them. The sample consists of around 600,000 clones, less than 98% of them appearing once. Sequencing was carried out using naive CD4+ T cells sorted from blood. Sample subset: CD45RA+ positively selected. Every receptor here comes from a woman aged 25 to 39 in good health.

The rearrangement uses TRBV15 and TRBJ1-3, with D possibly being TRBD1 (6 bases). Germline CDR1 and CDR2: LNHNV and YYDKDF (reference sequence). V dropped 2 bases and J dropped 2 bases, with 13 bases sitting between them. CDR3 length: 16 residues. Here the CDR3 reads CATSRSTGITGNTIYF. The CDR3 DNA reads TGTGCCACCAGCAGATCTACAGGGATCACTGGAAACACCATATATTTT.

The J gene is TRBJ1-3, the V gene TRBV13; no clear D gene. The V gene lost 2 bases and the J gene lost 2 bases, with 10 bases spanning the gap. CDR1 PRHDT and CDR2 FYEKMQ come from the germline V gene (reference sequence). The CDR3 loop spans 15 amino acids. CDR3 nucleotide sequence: TGTGCCAGCAGCTTACGTCGAGGGACTGGAAACACCATATATTTT. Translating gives CASSLRRGTGNTIYF.

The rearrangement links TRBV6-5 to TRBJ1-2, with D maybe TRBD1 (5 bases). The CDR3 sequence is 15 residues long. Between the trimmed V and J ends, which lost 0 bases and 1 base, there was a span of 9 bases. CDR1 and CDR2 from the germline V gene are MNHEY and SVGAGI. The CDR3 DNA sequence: TGTGCCAGCAGTTACTCTCCGGGGCGTAACTATGGCTACACCTTC. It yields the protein CASSYSPGRNYGYTF.

This CDR3 reads CASRGEWVPSYEQYF. The DNA of the CDR3 is TGTGCCAGTAGGGGGGAATGGGTGCCCTCCTACGAGCAGTACTTC. The chain uses TRBV19 and TRBJ2-7, with D possibly called TRBD1 or TRBD2 (5 bases each). V gave up 6 bases and J gave up 0 bases, with 15 bases separating them. The CDR3 length is 15 residues. CDR1 is LNHDA and CDR2 is SQIVND in the germline V gene (reference sequence).

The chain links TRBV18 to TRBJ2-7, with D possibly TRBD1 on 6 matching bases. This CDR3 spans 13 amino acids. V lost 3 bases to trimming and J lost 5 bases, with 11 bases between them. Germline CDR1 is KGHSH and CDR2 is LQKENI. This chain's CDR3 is CASSPGHMDEQYF. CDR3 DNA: TGTGCCAGCTCACCGGGACACATGGACGAGCAGTACTTC. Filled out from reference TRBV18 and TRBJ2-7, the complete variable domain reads NAGVMQNPRHLVRRRGQEARLRCSPMKGHSHVYWYRQLPEEGLKFMVYLQKENIIDESGMPKERFSAEFPKEGPSILRIQQVVRGDSAAYFCASSPGHMDEQYFGPGTRLTVT.

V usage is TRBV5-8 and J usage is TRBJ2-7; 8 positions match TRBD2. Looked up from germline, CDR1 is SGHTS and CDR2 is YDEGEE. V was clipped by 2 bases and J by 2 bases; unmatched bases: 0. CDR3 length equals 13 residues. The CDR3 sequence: CASSFGGAYEQYF. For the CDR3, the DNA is TGTGCCAGCAGCTTCGGGGGGGCCTACGAGCAGTACTTC. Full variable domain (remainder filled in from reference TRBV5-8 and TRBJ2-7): EAGVTQSPTHLIKTRGQQATLRCSPISGHTSVYWYQQALGLGLQFLLWYDEGEERNRGNFPPRFSGRQFPNYSSELNVNALELEDSALYLCASSFGGAYEQYFGPGTRLTVT.

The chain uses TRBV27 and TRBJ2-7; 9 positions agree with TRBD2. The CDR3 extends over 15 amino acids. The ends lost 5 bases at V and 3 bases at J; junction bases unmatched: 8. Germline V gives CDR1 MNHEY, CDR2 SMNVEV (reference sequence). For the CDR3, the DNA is TGTGCCAGCAGTCGAGCCTTAGCGGGAGTCTACGAGCAGTACTTC. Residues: CASSRALAGVYEQYF.

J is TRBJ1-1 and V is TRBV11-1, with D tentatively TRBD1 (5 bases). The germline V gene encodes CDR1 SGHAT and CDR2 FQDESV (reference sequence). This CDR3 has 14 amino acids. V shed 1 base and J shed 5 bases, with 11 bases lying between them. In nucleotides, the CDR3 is TGTGCCAGCAGCTTAGGGGCAGGGAGGACTGAAGCTTTCTTT. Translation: CASSLGAGRTEAFF.

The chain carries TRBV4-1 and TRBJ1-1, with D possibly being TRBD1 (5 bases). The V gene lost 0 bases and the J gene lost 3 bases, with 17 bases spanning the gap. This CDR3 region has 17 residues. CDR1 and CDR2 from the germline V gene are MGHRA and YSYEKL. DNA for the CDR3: TGCGCCAGCAGCCAAGATCTTCACCAGGACACTGACACTGAAGCTTTCTTT. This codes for CASSQDLHQDTDTEAFF.

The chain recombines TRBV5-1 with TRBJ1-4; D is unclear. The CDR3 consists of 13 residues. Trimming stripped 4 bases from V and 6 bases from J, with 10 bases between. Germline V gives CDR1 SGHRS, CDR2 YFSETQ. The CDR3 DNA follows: TGCGCCAGCAGCATCCGGGTCGATGAAAAACTGTTTTTT. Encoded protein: CASSIRVDEKLFF.

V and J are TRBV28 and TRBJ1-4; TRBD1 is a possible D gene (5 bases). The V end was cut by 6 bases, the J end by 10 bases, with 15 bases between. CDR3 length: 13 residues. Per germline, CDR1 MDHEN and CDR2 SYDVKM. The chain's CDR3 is CASSRDFSGKLFF. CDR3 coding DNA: TGTGCCAGCAGCCGGGACTTCTCCGGAAAACTGTTTTTT.

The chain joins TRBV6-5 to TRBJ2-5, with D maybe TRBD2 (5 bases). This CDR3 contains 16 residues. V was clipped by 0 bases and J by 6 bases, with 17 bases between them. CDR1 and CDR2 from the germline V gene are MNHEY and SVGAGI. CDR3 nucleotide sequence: TGTGCCAGCAGTTACTCTAGGGCTAGCCCTGGTCAGACCCAGTACTTC. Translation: CASSYSRASPGQTQYF.

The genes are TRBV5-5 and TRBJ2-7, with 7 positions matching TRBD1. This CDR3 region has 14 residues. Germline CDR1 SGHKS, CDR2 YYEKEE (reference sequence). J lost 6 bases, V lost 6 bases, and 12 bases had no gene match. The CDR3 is CASKRTGPLVEQYF. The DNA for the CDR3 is TGTGCCAGCAAAAGGACAGGCCCGCTGGTCGAGCAGTACTTC.

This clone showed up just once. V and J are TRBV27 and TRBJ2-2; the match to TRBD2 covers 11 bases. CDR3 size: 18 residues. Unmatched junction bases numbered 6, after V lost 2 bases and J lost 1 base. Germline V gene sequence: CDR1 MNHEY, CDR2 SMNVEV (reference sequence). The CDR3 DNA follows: TGTGCCAGCAGTTTAGCATTAGCGGGAGGGATGAACACCGGGGAGCTGTTTTTT. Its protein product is CASSLALAGGMNTGELFF.

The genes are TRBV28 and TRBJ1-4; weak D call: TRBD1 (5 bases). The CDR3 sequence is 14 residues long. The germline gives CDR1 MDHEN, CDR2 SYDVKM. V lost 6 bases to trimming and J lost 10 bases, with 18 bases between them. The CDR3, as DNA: TGTGCCAGCAGACAACCGTTGGGGCAGGTAAAACTGTTTTTT. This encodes CASRQPLGQVKLFF. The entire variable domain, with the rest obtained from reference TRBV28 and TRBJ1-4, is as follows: DVKVTQSSRYLVKRTGEKVFLECVQDMDHENMFWYRQDPGLGLRLIYFSYDVKMKEKGDIPEGYSVSREKKERFSLILESASTNQTSMYLCASRQPLGQVKLFFGSGTQLSVL.

The CDR3 loop is CSARQQETQYF. Here the CDR3 DNA reads TGCAGTGCTAGACAACAAGAGACCCAGTACTTC. This chain connects TRBV20-1 to TRBJ2-5; D not certain. The CDR3 contains 11 residues. Germline V gene lookup returns CDR1 DFQATT and CDR2 SNEGSKA (reference sequence). V lost 2 bases to trimming and J lost 2 bases, with 3 bases between them.

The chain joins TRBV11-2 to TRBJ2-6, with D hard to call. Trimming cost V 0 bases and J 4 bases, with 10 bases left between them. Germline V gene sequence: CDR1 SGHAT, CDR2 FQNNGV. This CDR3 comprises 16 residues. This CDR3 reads CASSLDRSAGANVLTF. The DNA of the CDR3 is TGTGCCAGCAGCTTAGATAGGTCAGCGGGGGCCAACGTCCTGACTTTC.

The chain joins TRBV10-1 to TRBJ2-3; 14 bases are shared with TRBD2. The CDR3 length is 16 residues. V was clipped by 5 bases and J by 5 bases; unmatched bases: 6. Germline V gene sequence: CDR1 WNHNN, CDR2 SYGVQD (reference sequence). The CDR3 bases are TGCGCCAGCAGTCCTGGACTAGCGGGAGGTAGAGATACGCAGTATTTT. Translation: CASSPGLAGGRDTQYF.